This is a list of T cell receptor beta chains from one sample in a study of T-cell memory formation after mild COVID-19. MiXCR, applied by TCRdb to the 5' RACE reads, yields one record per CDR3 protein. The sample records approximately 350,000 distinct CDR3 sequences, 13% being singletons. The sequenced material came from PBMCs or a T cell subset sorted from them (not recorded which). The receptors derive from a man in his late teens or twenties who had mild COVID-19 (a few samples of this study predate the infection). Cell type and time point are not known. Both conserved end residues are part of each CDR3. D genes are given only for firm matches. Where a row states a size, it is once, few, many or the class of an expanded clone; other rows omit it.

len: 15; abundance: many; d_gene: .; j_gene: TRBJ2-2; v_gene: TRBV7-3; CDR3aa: CASSLKQANTGELFF; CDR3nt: TGTGCCAGCAGCTTAAAGCAGGCGAACACCGGGGAGCTGTTTTTT
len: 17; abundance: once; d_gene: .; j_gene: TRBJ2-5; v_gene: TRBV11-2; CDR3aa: CASSLDLQGRIQETQYF; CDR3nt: TGTGCCAGCAGCTTAGATCTCCAGGGGCGAATCCAAGAGACCCAGTACTTC
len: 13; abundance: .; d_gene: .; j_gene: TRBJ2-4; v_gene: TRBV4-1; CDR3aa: CASSQLAKNIQYF; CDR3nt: TGCGCCAGCAGCCAATTAGCCAAAAACATTCAGTACTTC
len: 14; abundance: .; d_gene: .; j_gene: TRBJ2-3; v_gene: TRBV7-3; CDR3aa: CASSLAGQTDTQYF; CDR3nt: TGTGCCAGCAGCTTAGCCGGACAGACAGATACGCAGTATTTT
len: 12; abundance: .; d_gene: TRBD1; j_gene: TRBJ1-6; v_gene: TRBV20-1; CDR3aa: CSAIYRGSPLHF; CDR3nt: TGCAGTGCTATCTACAGGGGCTCACCCCTCCACTTT
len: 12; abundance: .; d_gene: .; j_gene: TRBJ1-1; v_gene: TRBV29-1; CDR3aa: CSVGLLAGEAFF; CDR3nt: TGCAGCGTTGGCTTATTGGCTGGTGAAGCTTTCTTT
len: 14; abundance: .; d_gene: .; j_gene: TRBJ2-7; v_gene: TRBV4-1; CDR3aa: CASSQAKGMYEQYF; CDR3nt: TGCGCCAGCAGCCAAGCAAAGGGAATGTACGAGCAGTACTTC
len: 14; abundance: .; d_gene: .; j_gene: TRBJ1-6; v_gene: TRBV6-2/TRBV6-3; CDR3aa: CASSYGRANSPLHF; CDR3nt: TGTGCCAGCAGTTATGGGCGGGCCAATTCACCCCTCCACTTT
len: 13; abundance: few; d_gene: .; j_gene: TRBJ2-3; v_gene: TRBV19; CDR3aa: CASSRLKGDTQYF; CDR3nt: TGTGCCAGTAGTAGGCTTAAGGGGGATACGCAGTATTTT
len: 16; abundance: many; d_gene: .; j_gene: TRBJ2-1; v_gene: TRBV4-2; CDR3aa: CASSQGDGGHYNEQFF; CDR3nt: TGTGCCAGCAGCCAAGGCGACGGGGGCCATTACAATGAGCAGTTCTTC
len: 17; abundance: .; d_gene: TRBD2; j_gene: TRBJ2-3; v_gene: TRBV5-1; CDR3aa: CASSFGGTSGGTDTQYF; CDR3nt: TGCGCCAGCAGCTTCGGGGGGACTAGCGGGGGCACAGATACGCAGTATTTT
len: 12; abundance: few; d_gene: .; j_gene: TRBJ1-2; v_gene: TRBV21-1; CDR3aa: CASSTGYYGYTF; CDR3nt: TGTGCCAGCAGCACGGGTTACTATGGCTACACCTTC
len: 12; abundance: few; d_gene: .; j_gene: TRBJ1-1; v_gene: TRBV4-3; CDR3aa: CASSQADTEAFF; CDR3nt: TGCGCCAGCAGCCAGGCCGACACTGAAGCTTTCTTT
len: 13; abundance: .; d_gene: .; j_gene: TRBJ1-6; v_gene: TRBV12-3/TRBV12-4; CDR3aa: CASSRGLSAPLHF; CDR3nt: TGTGCCAGCAGTAGGGGACTATCGGCACCCCTCCACTTT
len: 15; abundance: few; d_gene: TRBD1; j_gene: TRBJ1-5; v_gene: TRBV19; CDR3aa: CASNLRTGSNQPQHF; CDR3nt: TGTGCCAGTAATCTACGGACAGGGAGCAATCAGCCCCAGCATTTT
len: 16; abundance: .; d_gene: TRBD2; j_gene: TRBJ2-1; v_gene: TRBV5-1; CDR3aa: CASSLTRTSGGNEQFF; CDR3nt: TGCGCCAGCAGCTTGACCCGGACTAGCGGGGGGAATGAGCAGTTCTTC
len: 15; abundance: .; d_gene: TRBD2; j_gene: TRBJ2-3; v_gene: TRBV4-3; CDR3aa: CASSKLAGRTDTQYF; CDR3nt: TGCGCCAGCAGCAAACTAGCGGGGAGGACAGATACGCAGTATTTT
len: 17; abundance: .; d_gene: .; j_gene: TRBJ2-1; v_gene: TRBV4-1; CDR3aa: CASSQNPQLATYNEQFF; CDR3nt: TGCGCCAGCAGCCAAAATCCCCAACTGGCGACATACAATGAGCAGTTCTTC
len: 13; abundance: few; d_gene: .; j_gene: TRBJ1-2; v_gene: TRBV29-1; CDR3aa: CAGHAQAPYGYTF; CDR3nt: TGCGCGGGGCACGCGCAGGCCCCCTATGGCTACACCTTC
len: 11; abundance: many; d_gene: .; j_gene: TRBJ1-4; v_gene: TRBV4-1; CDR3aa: CASSPNEKLFF; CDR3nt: TGCGCCAGCAGCCCGAATGAAAAACTGTTTTTT
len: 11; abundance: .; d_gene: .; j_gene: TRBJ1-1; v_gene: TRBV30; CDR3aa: CAWSVGGEAFF; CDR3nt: TGTGCCTGGAGTGTGGGAGGTGAAGCTTTCTTT
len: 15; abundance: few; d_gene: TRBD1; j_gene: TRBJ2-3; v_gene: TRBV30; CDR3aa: CAWSFSGGGTDTQYF; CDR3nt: TGTGCCTGGAGTTTCTCAGGGGGAGGCACAGATACGCAGTATTTT